The T cell receptor (beta chain) under discussion was sequenced for a study of T cell responses to AZD1222 COVID-19 vaccine. The V end lost 2 bases, the J end lost 8 bases, and 6 bases lay between the germline ends. CDR1 and CDR2 (germline): KGHSH, LQKENI. The CDR3 totals 12 residues. Whole-study results and caveats: The peak T cell response came first, and repertoires were sampled only after it. Unmutated variant regions reportedly attract nearly half of all spike-specific TCRs. At study baseline, merely five or six AZD1222 recipients were seropositive. The donors showed a predominance of white British ancestry and of females, with possible underestimation of clonal diversity.

Only in-frame clones appear in the TCRdb table, and some are missing; sequencing was by immunoSEQ multiplex PCR. The profile covers about 200,000 clones, with roughly 91% appearing a single time and over 0.95% taken by the ten largest. Comment on this clone: Its antigen is unidentified. The same CDR3 can be traced to other DNA sequences in this sample.

V gene TRBV18 combines with J gene TRBJ1-4, with D perhaps TRBD1 (6 bases). Source: peripheral blood, taken on day 0 of MenACWY control vaccination. This receptor was obtained from an adult in good health. This CDR3 reads CASSPGQEKLFF. The CDR3 DNA reads TGTGCCAGCTCACCAGGACAGGAAAAACTGTTTTTT.